This T cell receptor (beta chain) was observed in a study of PD-L1 blockade in urothelial cancer. Study details: About 90% of the 29 patients were men with bladder-origin urothelial cancer. Earlier, patients had received 0 to 3 chemotherapy regimens. The study recovered a median of around 150,000 T cells per blood sample.

The CDR3 extends over 20 amino acids. With 1 base clipped from V and 0 bases from J, the junction kept 14 bases outside the gene matches. The V gene's germline CDR1 is LGHNA and CDR2 YNFKEQ. Sequencing used immunoSEQ multiplex PCR; TCRdb keeps in-frame clones, though not all of them. The repertoire holds about 23,000 clones, with 90% to 95% as singletons. The time point: peripheral blood 6 weeks after treatment start. Metastatic or locally advanced urothelial carcinoma was present in the patients. This chain connects TRBV4-2 to TRBJ2-1, with TRBD2 matching 8 bases. This receptor was identified in a woman aged 60-75 years with urothelial cancer. The sequencing here drew on PBMCs, taken around atezolizumab (anti-PD-L1) treatment. In nucleotides, the CDR3 is TGTGCCAGCAGCCAAGGCCGGGACGGGGGGGCCTTTATCTCCTACAATGAGCAGTTCTTC. This translates into CASSQGRDGGAFISYNEQFF.